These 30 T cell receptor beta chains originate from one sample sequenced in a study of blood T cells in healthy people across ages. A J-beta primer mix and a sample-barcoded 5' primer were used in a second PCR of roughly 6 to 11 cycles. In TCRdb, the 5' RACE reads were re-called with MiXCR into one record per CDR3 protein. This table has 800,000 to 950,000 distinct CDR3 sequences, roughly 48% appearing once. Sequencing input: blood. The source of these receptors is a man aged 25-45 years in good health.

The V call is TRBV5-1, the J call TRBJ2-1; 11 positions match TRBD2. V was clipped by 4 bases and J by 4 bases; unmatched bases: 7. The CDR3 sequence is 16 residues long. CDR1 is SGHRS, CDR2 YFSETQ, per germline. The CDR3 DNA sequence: TGCGCCAGCAGCCCTTTAGGGACTAGCGGTTACAATGAGCAGTTCTTC. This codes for CASSPLGTSGYNEQFF.

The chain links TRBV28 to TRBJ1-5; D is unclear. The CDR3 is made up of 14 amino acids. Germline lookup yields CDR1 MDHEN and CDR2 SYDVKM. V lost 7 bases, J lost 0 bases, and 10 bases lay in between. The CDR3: CASNSGGSNQPQHF. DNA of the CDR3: TGTGCCAGCAATAGCGGCGGTAGCAATCAGCCCCAGCATTTT.

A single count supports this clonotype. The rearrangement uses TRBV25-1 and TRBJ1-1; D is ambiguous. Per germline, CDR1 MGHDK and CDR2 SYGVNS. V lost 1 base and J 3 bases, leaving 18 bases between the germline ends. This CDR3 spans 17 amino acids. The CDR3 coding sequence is TGTGCCAGCAGTGAATTTGGTGGGCGGAAAGGAGACACTGAAGCTTTCTTT. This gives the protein CASSEFGGRKGDTEAFF.

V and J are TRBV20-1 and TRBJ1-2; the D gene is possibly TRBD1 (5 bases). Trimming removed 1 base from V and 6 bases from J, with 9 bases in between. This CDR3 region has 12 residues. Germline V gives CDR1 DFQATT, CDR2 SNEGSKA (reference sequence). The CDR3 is CSARGVGHGYTF. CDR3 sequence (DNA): TGCAGTGCTAGAGGTGTGGGGCATGGCTACACCTTC.

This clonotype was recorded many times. CDR3 in DNA: TGTGCCAGCAGCTTGGGAGGTTATAGCAATCAGCCCCAGCATTTT. This gives the protein CASSLGGYSNQPQHF. V usage is TRBV5-6 and J usage is TRBJ1-5, with unresolved D. V was cut by 0 bases and J by 0 bases, with 7 bases left in between. The V gene's germline CDR1 is SGHDT and CDR2 YYEEEE. The CDR3 spans 15 residues.

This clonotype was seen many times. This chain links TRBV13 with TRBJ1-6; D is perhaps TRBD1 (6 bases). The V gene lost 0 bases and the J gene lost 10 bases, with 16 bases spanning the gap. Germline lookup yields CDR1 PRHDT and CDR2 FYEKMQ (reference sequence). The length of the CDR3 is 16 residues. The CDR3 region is CASSLGRGGQGSPLHF. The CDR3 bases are TGTGCCAGCAGCTTAGGCCGCGGGGGCCAGGGCTCACCCCTCCACTTT.

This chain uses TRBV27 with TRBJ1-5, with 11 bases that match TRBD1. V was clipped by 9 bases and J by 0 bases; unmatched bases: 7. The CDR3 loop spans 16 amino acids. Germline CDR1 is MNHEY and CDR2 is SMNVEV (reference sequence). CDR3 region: CASGGTGGYSNQPQHF. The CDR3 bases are TGTGCCAGTGGGGGGACAGGGGGATATAGCAATCAGCCCCAGCATTTT.

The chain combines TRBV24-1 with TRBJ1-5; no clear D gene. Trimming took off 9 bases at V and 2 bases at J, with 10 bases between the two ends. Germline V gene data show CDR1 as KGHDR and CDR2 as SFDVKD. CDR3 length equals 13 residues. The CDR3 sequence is CATRAGGNQPQHF. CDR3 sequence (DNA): TGTGCCACCCGTGCGGGAGGCAATCAGCCCCAGCATTTT.

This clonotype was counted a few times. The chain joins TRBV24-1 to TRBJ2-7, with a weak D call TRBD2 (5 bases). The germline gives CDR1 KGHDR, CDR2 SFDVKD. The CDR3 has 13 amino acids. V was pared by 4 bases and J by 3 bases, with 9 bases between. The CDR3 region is CATSDPTSYEQYF. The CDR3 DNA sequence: TGTGCCACCAGTGACCCAACTAGCTACGAGCAGTACTTC.

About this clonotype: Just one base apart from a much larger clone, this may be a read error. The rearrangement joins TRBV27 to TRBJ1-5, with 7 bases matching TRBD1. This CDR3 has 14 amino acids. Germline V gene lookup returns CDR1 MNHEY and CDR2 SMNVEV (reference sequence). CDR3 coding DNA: TGTACCAGCAGTCTCCGGGACAGTAATCAGCCCCAGCATTTT. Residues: CTSSLRDSNQPQHF.

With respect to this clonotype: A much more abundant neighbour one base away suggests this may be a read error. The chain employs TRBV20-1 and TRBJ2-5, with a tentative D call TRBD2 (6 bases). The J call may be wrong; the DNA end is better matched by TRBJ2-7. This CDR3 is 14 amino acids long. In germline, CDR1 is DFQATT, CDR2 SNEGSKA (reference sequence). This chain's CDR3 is CSAVWDGRNYEQYF. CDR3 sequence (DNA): TGCAGTGCTGTATGGGACGGGAGAAACTACGAGCAGTACTTC.

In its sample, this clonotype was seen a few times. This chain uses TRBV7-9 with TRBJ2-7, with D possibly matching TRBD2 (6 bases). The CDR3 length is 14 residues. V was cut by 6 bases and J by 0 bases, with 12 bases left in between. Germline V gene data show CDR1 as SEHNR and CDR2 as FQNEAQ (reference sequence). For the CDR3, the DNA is TGTGCCAGCAGATCTCTAGCGTCCTCCTACGAGCAGTACTTC. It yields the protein CASRSLASSYEQYF.

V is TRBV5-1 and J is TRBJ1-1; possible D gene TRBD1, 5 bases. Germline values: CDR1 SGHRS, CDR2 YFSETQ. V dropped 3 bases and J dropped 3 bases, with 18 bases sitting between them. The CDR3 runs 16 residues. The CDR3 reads CASSWGRRTKDTEAFF. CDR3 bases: TGCGCCAGCAGCTGGGGACGGAGAACCAAGGACACTGAAGCTTTCTTT.

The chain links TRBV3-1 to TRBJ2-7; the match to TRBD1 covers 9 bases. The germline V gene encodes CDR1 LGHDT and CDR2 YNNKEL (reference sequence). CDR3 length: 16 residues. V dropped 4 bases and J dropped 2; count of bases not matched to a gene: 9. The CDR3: CASSLSIRDRAYEQYF. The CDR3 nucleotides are TGTGCCAGCAGCCTCAGTATTCGGGACAGGGCCTACGAGCAGTACTTC.

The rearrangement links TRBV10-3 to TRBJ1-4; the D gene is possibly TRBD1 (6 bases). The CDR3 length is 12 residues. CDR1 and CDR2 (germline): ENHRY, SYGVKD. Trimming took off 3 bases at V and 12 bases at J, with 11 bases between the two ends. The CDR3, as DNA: TGTGCCATCAGTGACCCCTCAGGGGAACTGTTTTTT. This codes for CAISDPSGELFF.

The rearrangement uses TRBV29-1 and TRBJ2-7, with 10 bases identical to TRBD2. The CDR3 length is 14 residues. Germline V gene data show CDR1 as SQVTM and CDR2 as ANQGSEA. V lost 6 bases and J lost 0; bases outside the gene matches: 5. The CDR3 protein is CSVTSGFNSYEQYF. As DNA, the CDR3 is TGCAGCGTGACTAGCGGGTTCAACTCCTACGAGCAGTACTTC.

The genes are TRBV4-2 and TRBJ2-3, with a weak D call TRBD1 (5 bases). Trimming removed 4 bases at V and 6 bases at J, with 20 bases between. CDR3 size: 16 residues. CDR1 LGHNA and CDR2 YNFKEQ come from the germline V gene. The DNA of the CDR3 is TGTGCCAGCAGCCCGATAGGGGTGGCTAGTCGGGATACGCAGTATTTT. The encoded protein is CASSPIGVASRDTQYF.

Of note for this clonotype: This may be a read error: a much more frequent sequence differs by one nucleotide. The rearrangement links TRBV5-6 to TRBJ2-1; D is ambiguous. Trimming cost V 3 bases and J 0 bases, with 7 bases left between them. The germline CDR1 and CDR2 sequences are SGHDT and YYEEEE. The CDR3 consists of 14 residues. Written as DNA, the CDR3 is TGTGCCAGCAGCTGGATCAGCTCCTACAATGAGCAGTTCTTC. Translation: CASSWISSYNEQFF. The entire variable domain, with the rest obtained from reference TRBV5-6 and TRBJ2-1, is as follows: DAGVTQSPTHLIKTRGQQVTLRCSPKSGHDTVSWYQQALGQGPQFIFQYYEEEERQRGNFPDRFSGHQFPNYSSELNVNALLLGDSALYLCASSWISSYNEQFFGPGTRLTVL.

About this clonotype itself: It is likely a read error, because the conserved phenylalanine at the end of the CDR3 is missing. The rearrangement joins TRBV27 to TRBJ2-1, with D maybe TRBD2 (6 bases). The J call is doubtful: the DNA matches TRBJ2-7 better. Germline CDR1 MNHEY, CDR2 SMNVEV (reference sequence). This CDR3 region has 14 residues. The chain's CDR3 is CASSATRRDYEQYL. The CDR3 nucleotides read TGTGCCAGCAGTGCCACGCGGAGGGACTACGAGCAGTACTTG.

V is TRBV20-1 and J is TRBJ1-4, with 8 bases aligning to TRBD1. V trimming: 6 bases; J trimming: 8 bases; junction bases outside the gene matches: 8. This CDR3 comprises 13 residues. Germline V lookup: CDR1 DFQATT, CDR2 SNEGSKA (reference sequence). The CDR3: CSAQTGDGEKLFF. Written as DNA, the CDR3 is TGCAGTGCACAGACAGGGGATGGAGAAAAACTGTTTTTT.

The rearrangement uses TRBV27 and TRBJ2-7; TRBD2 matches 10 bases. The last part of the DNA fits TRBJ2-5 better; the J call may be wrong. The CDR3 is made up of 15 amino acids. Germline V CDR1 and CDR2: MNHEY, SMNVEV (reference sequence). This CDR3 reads CASSKLAGVVETQYF. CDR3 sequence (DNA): TGTGCCAGCAGTAAGCTAGCGGGAGTAGTGGAGACCCAGTACTTC.

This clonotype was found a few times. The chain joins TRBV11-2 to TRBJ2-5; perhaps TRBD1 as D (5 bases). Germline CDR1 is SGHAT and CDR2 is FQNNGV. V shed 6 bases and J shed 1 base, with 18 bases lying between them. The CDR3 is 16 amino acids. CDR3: CASSQLLRTIQETQYF. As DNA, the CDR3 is TGTGCCAGCAGTCAACTATTAAGGACAATCCAAGAGACCCAGTACTTC.

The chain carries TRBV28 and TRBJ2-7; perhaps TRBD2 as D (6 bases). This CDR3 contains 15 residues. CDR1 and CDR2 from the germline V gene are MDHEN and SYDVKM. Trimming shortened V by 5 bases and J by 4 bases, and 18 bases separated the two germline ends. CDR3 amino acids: CASSGAAGTGYEQYF. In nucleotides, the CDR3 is TGTGCCAGCAGTGGAGCCGCCGGGACTGGTTACGAGCAGTACTTC.

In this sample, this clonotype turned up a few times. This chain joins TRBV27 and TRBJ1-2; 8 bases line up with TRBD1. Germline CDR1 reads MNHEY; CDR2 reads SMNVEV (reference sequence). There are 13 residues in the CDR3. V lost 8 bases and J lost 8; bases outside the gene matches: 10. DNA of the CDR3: TGTGCCAGCTTCCAGACAGGGGAGAGGGGCTACACCTTC. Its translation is CASFQTGERGYTF.

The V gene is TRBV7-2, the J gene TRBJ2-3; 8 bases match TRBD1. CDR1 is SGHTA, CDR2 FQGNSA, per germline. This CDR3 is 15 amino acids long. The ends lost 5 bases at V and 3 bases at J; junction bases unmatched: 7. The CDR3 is CASSRQGLGTDTQYF. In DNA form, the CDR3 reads TGTGCCAGCAGCCGACAGGGGTTAGGTACAGATACGCAGTATTTT. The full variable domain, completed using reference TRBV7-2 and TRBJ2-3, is GAGVSQSPSNKVTEKGKDVELRCDPISGHTALYWYRQSLGQGLEFLIYFQGNSAPDKSGLPSDRFSAERTGGSVSTLTIQRTQQEDSAVYLCASSRQGLGTDTQYFGPGTRLTVL.

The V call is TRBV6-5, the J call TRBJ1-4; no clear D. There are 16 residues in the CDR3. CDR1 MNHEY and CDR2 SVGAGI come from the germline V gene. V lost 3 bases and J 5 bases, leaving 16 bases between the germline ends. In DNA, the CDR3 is TGTGCCAGCAGTTATGAGTCCGGCAGCCTGAATGAAAAACTGTTTTTT. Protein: CASSYESGSLNEKLFF.

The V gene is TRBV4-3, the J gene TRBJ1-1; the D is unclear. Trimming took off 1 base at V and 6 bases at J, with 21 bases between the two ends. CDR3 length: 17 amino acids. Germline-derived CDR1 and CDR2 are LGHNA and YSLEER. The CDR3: CASSQGQIALSRSEAFF. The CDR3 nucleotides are TGCGCCAGCAGCCAAGGTCAAATTGCACTTTCTAGGTCTGAAGCTTTCTTT.

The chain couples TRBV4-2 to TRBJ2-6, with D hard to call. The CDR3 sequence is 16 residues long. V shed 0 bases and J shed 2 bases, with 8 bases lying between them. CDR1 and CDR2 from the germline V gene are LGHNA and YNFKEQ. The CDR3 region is CASSQDLEPGANVLTF. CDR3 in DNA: TGTGCCAGCAGCCAAGATTTGGAACCTGGGGCCAACGTCCTGACTTTC.

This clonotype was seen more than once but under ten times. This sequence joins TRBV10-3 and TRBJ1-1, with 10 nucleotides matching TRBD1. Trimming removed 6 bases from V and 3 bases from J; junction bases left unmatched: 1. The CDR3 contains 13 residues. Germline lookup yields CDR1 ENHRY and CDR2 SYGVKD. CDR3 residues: CAIRTGGYTEAFF. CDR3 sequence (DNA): TGTGCCATCAGGACAGGGGGCTACACTGAAGCTTTCTTT.

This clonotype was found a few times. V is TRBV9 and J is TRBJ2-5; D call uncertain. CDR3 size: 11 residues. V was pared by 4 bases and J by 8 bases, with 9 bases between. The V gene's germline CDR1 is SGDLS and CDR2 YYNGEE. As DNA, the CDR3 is TGTGCCAGCAGCTCAAGAGGTACCCAGTACTTC. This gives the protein CASSSRGTQYF.